This TCR beta chain was recorded in a study of OX40 agonist ivuxolimab in advanced cancers. At the level of the study: Those treated in dose escalation had hepatocellular carcinoma, melanoma, renal cell cancer or head and neck cancer.

About this clone: Its target is unknown.

General observations from the study: There were also nonresponders showing low normalized T-cell clonal expansion. By week 6 at 0.1 to 3.0 mg/kg, blood CD4+ and CD8+ T cells had expanded clonally. Among patients with partial responses at 0.1-3.0 mg/kg, clonal expansion was among the lowest.

The repertoire was sequenced with immunoSEQ multiplex PCR; TCRdb's copy has only in-frame clones and lacks some. The data hold around 59,000 clones, with roughly nine tenths observed a single time. There are 15 residues in the CDR3. Trimming removed 7 bases at V and 1 base at J, with 16 bases between. In germline, CDR1 is SNHLY, CDR2 FYNNEI. The chain joins TRBV2 to TRBJ2-5; possibly TRBD1 or TRBD2 for D (5 bases each). The TCR comes from an adult with an advanced solid tumor such as melanoma, head and neck, liver or kidney cancer. The starting material was CD4+ or CD8+ T cells sorted from blood, obtained in a trial of the OX40 agonist ivuxolimab. CDR3 protein: CASTPRWDPQETQYF. In DNA, the CDR3 is TGTGCCAGCACCCCGAGATGGGACCCCCAAGAGACCCAGTACTTC.